What follows are 26 T cell receptor beta chains derived from one specimen sequenced in a study of T-cell memory formation after mild COVID-19. TCRdb redid the calling of the 5' RACE reads with MiXCR, one entry per CDR3 protein. The table lists about 29,000 distinct CDR3 sequences, 9.5% to 15% of them singletons. The specimen was PBMCs or a T cell subset sorted from them (not recorded which). These receptor sequences come from an adult woman who had mild COVID-19 (a few samples of this study predate the infection). Cell type and time point are not known.

This clonotype was seen many times. The CDR3 bases are TGTGCCAGCAGTGGATACTTGAGGGGTCGCACAGATACGCAGTATTTT. It encodes CASSGYLRGRTDTQYF. The chain carries TRBV12-3 or TRBV12-4 and TRBJ2-3; the D call may be TRBD1 or TRBD2 (5 bases each). V lost 5 bases, J lost 1 base, and 16 bases lay in between. This CDR3 spans 16 amino acids.

This clonotype came up many times. The V call is TRBV12-3 or TRBV12-4, the J call TRBJ2-7, with D possibly TRBD2 on 6 matching bases. This CDR3 has 13 amino acids. Between the trimmed V and J ends, which lost 6 bases and 7 bases, there was a span of 16 bases. In DNA, the CDR3 is TGTGCCAGCAGCTCCCGGAGGGGTCTGGAGCAGTACTTC. It is translated as CASSSRRGLEQYF.

In the case of this clonotype: This clone may be a read error of a much larger clone one base away. V usage is TRBV20-1 and J usage is TRBJ1-1; D may be TRBD1 (6 bases). The CDR3 loop spans 12 amino acids. CDR1 and CDR2 (germline): DFQATT, SNEGSKA (reference sequence). Between the trimmed V and J ends, which lost 4 bases and 10 bases, there was a span of 16 bases. CDR3 protein: CSATLSGGGAFF. The CDR3 DNA reads as TGCAGTGCTACCCTATCGGGAGGGGGAGCTTTCTTT.

The chain carries TRBV9 and TRBJ2-7; TRBD1 matches 10 bases. V dropped 3 bases and J dropped 4; count of bases not matched to a gene: 7. Germline V lookup: CDR1 SGDLS, CDR2 YYNGEE. The CDR3 consists of 15 residues. CDR3 residues: CASSASGTGAYEQYF. The CDR3, as DNA: TGTGCCAGCAGCGCCTCCGGGACAGGGGCATACGAGCAGTACTTC.

This clonotype occurred many times. J is TRBJ2-3 and V is TRBV6-5; TRBD1 might be the D (6 bases). Germline CDR1 reads MNHEY; CDR2 reads SVGAGI. The CDR3 runs 17 residues. Trimming left V 0 bases short and J 1 base short, with 14 bases between. CDR3 protein: CASSYSGTLFRTDTQYF. In DNA, the CDR3 is TGTGCCAGCAGTTACTCGGGGACACTTTTTCGCACAGATACGCAGTATTTT.

This clonotype has ten or more counts. The rearrangement uses TRBV30 and TRBJ2-1; perhaps TRBD2 as D (6 bases). Germline assignment: CDR1 GTSNPN and CDR2 SVGIG (reference sequence). The length of the CDR3 is 13 residues. V dropped 3 bases and J dropped 6 bases, with 12 bases sitting between them. CDR3 residues: CAWRAGLPNEQFF. Written as DNA, the CDR3 is TGTGCCTGGAGGGCAGGACTACCCAATGAGCAGTTCTTC.

This clonotype has at least ten counts. The J gene is TRBJ2-6, the V gene TRBV27; 8 positions agree with TRBD1. The CDR3 covers 16 residues. V dropped 6 bases and J dropped 0; count of bases not matched to a gene: 4. The V gene's germline CDR1 is MNHEY and CDR2 SMNVEV (reference sequence). The CDR3 is CASRTGVNSGANVLTF. CDR3 coding DNA: TGTGCCAGCAGGACAGGGGTGAACTCTGGGGCCAACGTCCTGACTTTC. The full variable domain, its missing parts supplied by reference TRBV27 and TRBJ2-6, is EAQVTQNPRYLITVTGKKLTVTCSQNMNHEYMSWYRQDPGLGLRQIYYSMNVEVTDKGDVPEGYKVSRKEKRNFPLILESPSPNQTSLYFCASRTGVNSGANVLTFGAGSRLTVL.

As for this clonotype: A much larger clonotype is one base distant, so this may be a read error. The J gene is TRBJ2-7, the V gene TRBV14; a possible D gene is TRBD1 (6 bases). Trimming shortened V by 2 bases and J by 3 bases, and 11 bases separated the two germline ends. CDR3 length: 14 amino acids. The germline V gene has CDR1 SGHDN and CDR2 FVKESK. CDR3 in DNA: TGTGCCAGCAGCCAACACACCAGGGGCTACGAGCAGTACTTC. This translates into CASSQHTRGYEQYF.

The chain uses TRBV7-2 and TRBJ2-3; 7 positions agree with TRBD1. Germline lookup yields CDR1 SGHTA and CDR2 FQGNSA. This CDR3 has 14 residues. V gave up 5 bases and J gave up 2 bases; unmatched junction bases: 4. In nucleotides, the CDR3 is TGTGCCAGCAGCCCGGACAGGAACACAGATACGCAGTATTTT. It encodes CASSPDRNTDTQYF.

This clonotype was recorded many times. CDR3 sequence (DNA): TGTGCCAGCAGTTACGTGCAGGGGGCCGCCTACGAGCAGTACTTC. Its translation: CASSYVQGAAYEQYF. The rearrangement links TRBV6-5 to TRBJ2-7; 8 bases are a match to TRBD1. This CDR3 contains 15 residues. Germline-derived CDR1 and CDR2 are MNHEY and SVGAGI. The V and J ends lost 2 bases and 2 bases, in that order; junction bases with no gene match: 5.

This clonotype was detected ten times or more. The chain carries TRBV6-5 and TRBJ2-3; 8 positions match TRBD2. The CDR3 is made up of 15 amino acids. From germline, CDR1 is MNHEY and CDR2 SVGAGI. The V and J ends lost 6 bases and 3 bases, in that order; junction bases with no gene match: 8. CDR3 loop: CASRTGLAGTDTQYF. The CDR3 DNA is TGTGCCAGCAGGACTGGACTAGCTGGAACAGATACGCAGTATTTT.

This clonotype has ten or more counts. This chain uses TRBV6-2 or TRBV6-3 with TRBJ2-2, with TRBD2 matching over 11 bases. V trimming: 7 bases; J trimming: 6 bases; junction bases outside the gene matches: 13. This CDR3 contains 17 residues. CDR1 and CDR2 from the germline V gene are MNHEY and SVGEGT. The CDR3 loop reads CASKRLLAGAGAGELFF. CDR3 nucleotide sequence: TGTGCCAGCAAGAGACTACTAGCGGGAGCGGGAGCCGGGGAGCTGTTTTTT.

This clonotype showed up many times. The DNA for the CDR3 is TGTGCCTCACAGGGAAAGAACACTGAAGCTTTCTTT. Residues: CASQGKNTEAFF. The chain combines TRBV30 with TRBJ1-1; D perhaps matches TRBD1 (6 bases). CDR1 GTSNPN and CDR2 SVGIG come from the germline V gene (reference sequence). V was pared by 7 bases and J by 1 base, with 10 bases between. CDR3 size: 12 residues.

The chain joins TRBV11-2 to TRBJ2-6; 8 bases match TRBD1. The CDR3 sequence is 18 residues long. V gave up 5 bases and J gave up 0 bases; unmatched junction bases: 9. From germline, CDR1 is SGHAT and CDR2 FQNNGV. In nucleotides, the CDR3 is TGTGCCAGCAGCAACAAACGTCAGGGGGCCTCTGGGGCCAACGTCCTGACTTTC. It codes for CASSNKRQGASGANVLTF.

This clonotype was counted ten times or more. This chain connects TRBV12-5 to TRBJ2-3, with D perhaps matching TRBD2 (5 bases). CDR3 length: 12 amino acids. The germline V and J ends were trimmed by 9 bases and 7 bases, with 14 bases remaining between them. Germline V gene data show CDR1 as LGHNT and CDR2 as FRNRAP. The CDR3 coding sequence is TGTGCTAGCCTCCGGGATCTAAATACGCAGTATTTT. Translating it yields CASLRDLNTQYF.

This clonotype occurred many times. The chain carries TRBV11-1 and TRBJ1-1; no firm D call. The CDR3 has 14 amino acids. From germline, CDR1 is SGHAT and CDR2 FQDESV (reference sequence). V was trimmed by 5 bases and J by 4 bases, leaving 14 bases between them. The CDR3 sequence: CASSQRLAGTEAFF. The CDR3 DNA sequence: TGTGCCAGCAGCCAACGATTAGCAGGCACTGAAGCTTTCTTT.

This clonotype was found many times. CDR3 in DNA: TGTGCCATCAGTTGGACAGGGGAGCTGTCTGGCTACACCTTC. It codes for CAISWTGELSGYTF. V usage is TRBV10-3 and J usage is TRBJ1-2; TRBD1 aligns across 9 bases. Germline CDR1 and CDR2: ENHRY and SYGVKD. CDR3 length equals 14 residues. V trimming: 5 bases; J trimming: 7 bases; junction bases outside the gene matches: 8.

This clonotype was seen repeatedly, ten times or more. The genes are TRBV24-1 and TRBJ2-1; tentatively, D is TRBD1 or TRBD2 (5 bases each). V was cut by 3 bases and J by 7 bases, with 15 bases left in between. This CDR3 is built from 15 residues. The germline CDR1 and CDR2 sequences are KGHDR and SFDVKD. CDR3 coding DNA: TGTGCCACCAGTGATCCGGGACCCCAGGGTAATGAGCAGTTCTTC. Residues: CATSDPGPQGNEQFF.

This clonotype has at least ten counts. The chain employs TRBV7-2 and TRBJ2-1, with 7 positions matching TRBD2. Germline trimming cut 3 bases from V and 9 bases from J; bases unmatched to any gene: 5. The CDR3 length is 13 residues. Germline V CDR1 and CDR2: SGHTA, FQGNSA. CDR3 bases: TGTGCCAGCAGCTTGACGTGGGGGGGTGAGCAGTTCTTC. Protein sequence: CASSLTWGGEQFF.

The V and J genes are TRBV12-3 or TRBV12-4 and TRBJ2-7; D assignment may be TRBD1 or TRBD2 (5 bases each). The germline V and J ends were trimmed by 4 bases and 6 bases, with 16 bases remaining between them. This CDR3 is 14 amino acids long. The CDR3 region is CASSSDVGATEQYF. CDR3 sequence (DNA): TGTGCCAGCAGTTCCGACGTCGGGGCCACCGAGCAGTACTTC.

This clonotype was seen at least ten times. This sequence joins TRBV7-9 and TRBJ2-1, with 9 bases that match TRBD2. J lost 7 bases, V lost 5 bases, and 12 bases had no gene match. CDR1 and CDR2 (germline): SEHNR, FQNEAQ (reference sequence). The CDR3 runs 16 residues. The CDR3 DNA reads as TGTGCCAGCAGCGCGCTCTCGGGGACTAGCCCGAATGAGCAGTTCTTC. Its protein product is CASSALSGTSPNEQFF.

By share, this clonotype counts as medium-sized. V usage is TRBV7-9 and J usage is TRBJ2-7; D unresolved. The CDR3 is made up of 16 amino acids. The V end was cut by 4 bases, the J end by 3 bases, with 19 bases between. Germline lookup yields CDR1 SEHNR and CDR2 FQNEAQ (reference sequence). The CDR3 nucleotides read TGTGCCAGCAGCTCGGGTTTGACTGGCACCCGCTACGAGCAGTACTTC. It specifies CASSSGLTGTRYEQYF.

This clonotype appeared many times. The CDR3 spells CSAPDRGGGTEAFF. Written as DNA, the CDR3 is TGCAGTGCTCCCGACAGGGGGGGCGGCACTGAAGCTTTCTTT. V and J are TRBV20-1 and TRBJ1-1; 9 nucleotides agree with TRBD1. Per germline, CDR1 DFQATT and CDR2 SNEGSKA (reference sequence). This CDR3 is 14 amino acids long. Trimming at V came to 5 bases and at J to 4 bases, leaving 8 bases not matched to a gene.

The V and J genes are TRBV6-1 and TRBJ2-3; 10 bases match TRBD2. Germline trimming cut 8 bases from V and 4 bases from J; bases unmatched to any gene: 15. Germline V gene lookup returns CDR1 MNHNS and CDR2 SASEGT. The length of the CDR3 is 17 residues. CDR3 loop: CASPPVELAGRADTQYF. For the CDR3, the DNA is TGTGCCAGCCCCCCGGTCGAACTAGCGGGGCGGGCAGATACGCAGTATTTT.

Ten or more counts support this clonotype. This chain joins TRBV18 and TRBJ1-2, with 9 bases fitting TRBD1. Germline CDR1 KGHSH, CDR2 LQKENI. The length of the CDR3 is 14 residues. Unmatched junction bases numbered 4, after V lost 0 bases and J lost 8 bases. This CDR3 reads CASSPPGQGSGYTF. As DNA, the CDR3 is TGTGCCAGCTCACCACCGGGACAGGGATCAGGCTACACCTTC.

This clonotype has a count of ten or more. The J gene is TRBJ2-7, the V gene TRBV4-1; the D is unclear. Germline loops: CDR1 MGHRA, CDR2 YSYEKL. This CDR3 has 15 amino acids. Between the trimmed V and J ends, which lost 4 bases and 4 bases, there was a span of 17 bases. CDR3 protein: CASSPWAGKSYEQYF. CDR3 nucleotides: TGCGCCAGCAGCCCTTGGGCTGGGAAATCGTACGAGCAGTACTTC.